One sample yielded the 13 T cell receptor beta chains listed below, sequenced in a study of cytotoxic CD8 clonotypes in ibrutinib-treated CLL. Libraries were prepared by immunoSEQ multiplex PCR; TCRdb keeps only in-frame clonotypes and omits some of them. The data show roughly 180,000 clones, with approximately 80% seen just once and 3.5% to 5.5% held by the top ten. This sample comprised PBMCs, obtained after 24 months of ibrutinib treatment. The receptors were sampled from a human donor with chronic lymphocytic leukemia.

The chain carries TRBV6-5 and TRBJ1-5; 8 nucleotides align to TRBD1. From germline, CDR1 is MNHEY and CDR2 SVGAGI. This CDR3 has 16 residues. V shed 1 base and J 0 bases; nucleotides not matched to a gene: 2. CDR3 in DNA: TGTGCCAGCAGTTACTTGGGGACAGGTAGCAATCAGCCCCAGCATTTT. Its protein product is CASSYLGTGSNQPQHF.

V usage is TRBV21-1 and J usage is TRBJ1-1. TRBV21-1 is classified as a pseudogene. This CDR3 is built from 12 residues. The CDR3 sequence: CAGVPVNTEAFF. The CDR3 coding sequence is TGTGCCGGAGTGCCCGTGAACACTGAAGCTTTCTTT.

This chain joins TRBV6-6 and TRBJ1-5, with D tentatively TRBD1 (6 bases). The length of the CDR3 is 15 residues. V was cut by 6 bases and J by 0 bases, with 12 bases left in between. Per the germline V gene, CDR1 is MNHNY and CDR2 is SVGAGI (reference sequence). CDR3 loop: CASSLQGRSNQPQHF. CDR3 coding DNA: TGTGCCAGCAGCCTACAGGGTCGTAGCAATCAGCCCCAGCATTTT.

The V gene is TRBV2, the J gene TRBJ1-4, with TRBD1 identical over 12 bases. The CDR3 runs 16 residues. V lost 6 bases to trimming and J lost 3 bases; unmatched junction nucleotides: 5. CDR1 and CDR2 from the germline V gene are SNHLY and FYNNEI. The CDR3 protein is CASSGDRGLSNEKLFF. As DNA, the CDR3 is TGTGCCAGCAGCGGGGACAGGGGGCTTTCTAATGAAAAACTGTTTTTT.

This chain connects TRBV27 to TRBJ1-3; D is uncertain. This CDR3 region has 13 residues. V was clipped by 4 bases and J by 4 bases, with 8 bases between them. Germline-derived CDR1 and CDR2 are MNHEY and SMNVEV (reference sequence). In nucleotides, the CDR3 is TGTGCCAGCAGTTGGGCACCGGGAAACACCATATATTTT. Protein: CASSWAPGNTIYF.

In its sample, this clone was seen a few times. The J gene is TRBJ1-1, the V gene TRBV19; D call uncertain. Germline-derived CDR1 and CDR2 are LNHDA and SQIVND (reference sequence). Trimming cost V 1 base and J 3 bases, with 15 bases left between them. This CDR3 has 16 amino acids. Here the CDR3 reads CASSIGGFGVYTEAFF. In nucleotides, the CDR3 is TGTGCCAGTAGTATAGGGGGATTTGGGGTGTACACTGAAGCTTTCTTT.

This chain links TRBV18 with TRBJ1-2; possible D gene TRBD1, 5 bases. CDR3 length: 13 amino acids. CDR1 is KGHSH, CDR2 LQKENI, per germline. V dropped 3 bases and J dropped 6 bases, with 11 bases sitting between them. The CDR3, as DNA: TGTGCCAGCTCACCCGTAGGGGTTGATGGCTACACCTTC. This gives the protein CASSPVGVDGYTF.

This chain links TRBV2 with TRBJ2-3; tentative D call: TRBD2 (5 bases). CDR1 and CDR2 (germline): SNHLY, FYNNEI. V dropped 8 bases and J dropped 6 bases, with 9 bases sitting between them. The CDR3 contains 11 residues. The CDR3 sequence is CASAGEDTQYF. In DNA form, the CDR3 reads TGTGCCAGCGCCGGGGAGGATACGCAGTATTTT.

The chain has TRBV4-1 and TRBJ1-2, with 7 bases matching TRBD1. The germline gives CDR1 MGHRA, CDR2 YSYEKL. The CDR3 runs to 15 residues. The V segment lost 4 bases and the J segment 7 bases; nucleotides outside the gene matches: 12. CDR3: CASSPREGARFGYTF. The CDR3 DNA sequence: TGCGCCAGCAGCCCACGGGAGGGGGCCCGTTTTGGCTACACCTTC.

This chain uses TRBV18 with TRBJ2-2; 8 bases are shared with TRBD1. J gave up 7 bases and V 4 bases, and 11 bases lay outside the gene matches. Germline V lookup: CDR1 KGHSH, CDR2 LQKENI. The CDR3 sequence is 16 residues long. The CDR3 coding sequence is TGTGCCAGCTCACACTGGACAGGGATGGACAACGGGGAGCTGTTTTTT. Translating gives CASSHWTGMDNGELFF.

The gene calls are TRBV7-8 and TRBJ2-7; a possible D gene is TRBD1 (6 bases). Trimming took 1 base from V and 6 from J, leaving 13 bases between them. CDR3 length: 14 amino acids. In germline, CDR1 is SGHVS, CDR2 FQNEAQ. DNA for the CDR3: TGTGCCAGCAGCTTAGAGGGGGTCGCGTTCGAGCAGTACTTC. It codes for CASSLEGVAFEQYF.

The CDR3 nucleotides are TGTGCCAGCAGTTTCCCGGGACTAGCGGCAGATACGCAGTATTTT. It translates to CASSFPGLAADTQYF. V usage is TRBV27 and J usage is TRBJ2-3; 11 nucleotides match TRBD2. The length of the CDR3 is 15 residues. The trim removed 3 bases at V and 4 bases at J, leaving 3 bases unmatched. Germline CDR1 and CDR2: MNHEY and SMNVEV (reference sequence).

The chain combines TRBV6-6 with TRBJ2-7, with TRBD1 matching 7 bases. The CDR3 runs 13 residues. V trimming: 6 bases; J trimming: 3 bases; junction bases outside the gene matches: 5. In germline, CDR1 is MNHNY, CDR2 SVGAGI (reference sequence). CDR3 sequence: CASRGTEIYEQYF. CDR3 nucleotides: TGTGCCAGCAGGGGGACAGAGATCTACGAGCAGTACTTC.